A single TCR beta chain is shown here with its context. Its antigen remains unknown. This record comes from a study of cytomegalovirus exposure and HLA in healthy donors. Overall study results and limits: Earlier findings revealed that most TCR beta V segments proved productive either about 90% or about 30% of the time.

Primers for the PCR totalled 60 Vbeta and 13 Jbeta. Per the authors' pipeline: Approximately 11 million shared chains were among approximately 80 million unique TCR beta chains counted in a later analysis. Using immunoSEQ multiplex PCR, the repertoire was profiled, and TCRdb retains in-frame clones only, with some absent. The V and J calls and clone size were taken over from that table, and D and trimming were inferred from the DNA. The table lists 130,000 or so clones, over 75% of them singletons. This CDR3 comprises 13 residues. Germline V gene data show CDR1 as MDHEN and CDR2 as SYDVKM. V gave up 2 bases and J gave up 8 bases, with 12 bases separating them.

This clonotype was sampled from a man aged 45 to 65 in good health and CMV-seronegative. Material for sequencing was PBMCs. The J gene is TRBJ1-2, the V gene TRBV28, with D possibly matching TRBD1 (5 bases). CDR3 residues: CASSLSGARGYTF. As DNA, the CDR3 is TGTGCCAGCAGTTTAAGCGGGGCCCGCGGCTACACCTTC.